The source of this TCR beta chain is a study of cytotoxic CD8 clonotypes in ibrutinib-treated CLL. Study details: Among patients, around 25 responded partially and 2 completely; approximately 15 then stayed remitted and around 12 progressed after median approximately 68 months.

For TCR beta libraries, roughly 2 micrograms of genomic DNA were obtained from cryopreserved PBMCs. Study findings and constraints: There were few public clonotypes, and on treatment they contracted or stayed stable. Measured clonality at baseline was greater than in age-matched healthy donors and tracked with circulating CD8+ T-cell counts.

This clone was detected only a few times. Its antigen is still unknown. Only in-frame clones appear in the TCRdb table, and some are missing; sequencing was by immunoSEQ multiplex PCR. The data contain some 200,000 clones, 65% to 80% of them singletons. Per the germline V gene, CDR1 is SGHTA and CDR2 is FQGNSA. The CDR3 loop spans 13 amino acids. V was trimmed by 3 bases and J by 6 bases, leaving 9 bases between them. This sequence originates from a human donor with chronic lymphocytic leukemia. This specimen was PBMCs, taken after 12 months of ibrutinib treatment. The rearrangement joins TRBV7-2 to TRBJ1-5; D is ambiguous. In DNA form, the CDR3 reads TGTGCCAGCAGCTTCAAAGACGGTCAGCCCCAGCATTTT. Protein: CASSFKDGQPQHF.